This entry lists 32 T cell receptor beta chains sequenced from one sample in a study of blood T cells in healthy people across ages. A second about 6 to 12 cycle PCR used barcoded and J-beta primers. From the 5' RACE reads, TCRdb called clonotypes with MiXCR, one entry per CDR3 protein. Of 1.5 million to 2 million distinct CDR3 sequences listed, around 36% are singletons. Sequencing was performed on blood. The receptors here all came from a woman in her 30s in good health.

This clonotype has more than one count but fewer than ten. The chain links TRBV10-3 to TRBJ2-1; perhaps TRBD1 as D (6 bases). The CDR3 runs to 17 residues. The V gene lost 3 bases and the J gene lost 8 bases, with 23 bases spanning the gap. Germline V gives CDR1 ENHRY, CDR2 SYGVKD. This CDR3 is CAISDFLGDTIRHEQFF. Here the CDR3 DNA reads TGTGCCATCAGTGACTTCCTTGGGGACACGATCCGGCATGAGCAGTTCTTC.

This clonotype appeared many times. The J gene is TRBJ2-7, the V gene TRBV15; D remains ambiguous. V was shortened by 2 bases and J by 5 bases, with 16 bases between the two germline ends. CDR1 LNHNV and CDR2 YYDKDF come from the germline V gene (reference sequence). The CDR3 length is 15 residues. The CDR3 nucleotides read TGTGCCACCAGCAGACTTGGACCTGGTTTGGACGAGCAGTACTTC. Amino acid sequence: CATSRLGPGLDEQYF. Variable domain in full (rest from reference TRBV15 and TRBJ2-7): DAMVIQNPRYQVTQFGKPVTLSCSQTLNHNVMYWYQQKSSQAPKLLFHYYDKDFNNEADTPDNFQSRRPNTSFCFLDIRSPGLGDTAMYLCATSRLGPGLDEQYFGPGTRLTVT.

The chain links TRBV2 to TRBJ2-1; TRBD1 matches at 8 bases. V lost 5 bases to trimming and J lost 0 bases; unmatched junction nucleotides: 15. Germline assignment: CDR1 SNHLY and CDR2 FYNNEI. This CDR3 comprises 19 residues. The CDR3 sequence is CASSSLPGQALSSYNEQFF. CDR3 DNA sequence: TGTGCCAGCAGTTCTCTACCGGGACAGGCTTTAAGCTCCTACAATGAGCAGTTCTTC.

The chain is built from TRBV10-3 and TRBJ1-2; D uncertain. Trimming took 0 bases from V and 13 from J, leaving 9 bases between them. The germline gives CDR1 ENHRY, CDR2 SYGVKD. The CDR3 covers 11 residues. CDR3 DNA: TGTGCCATCAGTGAGTCGGAACGTATCACCTTC. Its translation: CAISESERITF.

V is TRBV4-1 and J is TRBJ2-3, with a possible D match to TRBD1 (5 bases). The CDR3 runs to 14 residues. The V end was cut by 0 bases, the J end by 6 bases, with 10 bases between. Per germline, CDR1 MGHRA and CDR2 YSYEKL. The CDR3 nucleotides are TGCGCCAGCAGCCAAGAGCAGGGTGAGGATACGCAGTATTTT. It translates to CASSQEQGEDTQYF.

There are many counts of this clonotype. V gene TRBV18 combines with J gene TRBJ2-7, with a tentative D call TRBD1 (5 bases). The ends were cut back, 4 bases at V and 5 bases at J, with 15 bases in the middle. The V gene's germline CDR1 is KGHSH and CDR2 LQKENI. This CDR3 has 14 residues. The CDR3 DNA reads as TGTGCCAGCTCACGGGGCTCAGTCGGCGACGAGCAGTACTTC. Amino acid sequence: CASSRGSVGDEQYF.

This clonotype was counted only a few times. The junction differs from germline at one of its ends, possibly a read error. DNA of the CDR3: TGTACCAGCAGTGAATCCCTGGACAGGGGCTATGGCTACACCTTC. Protein: CTSSESLDRGYGYTF. V usage is TRBV25-1 and J usage is TRBJ1-2; 9 bases are a match to TRBD1. The V gene's germline CDR1 is MGHDK and CDR2 SYGVNS. There are 15 residues in the CDR3.

The CDR3: CASSLVGDPSYNEQFF. The CDR3 DNA sequence: TGCGCCAGCAGCTTGGTGGGGGACCCCTCCTACAATGAGCAGTTCTTC. The chain has TRBV5-1 and TRBJ2-1; D tentatively fits TRBD1 or TRBD2 (5 bases each). The ends were cut back, 0 bases at V and 0 bases at J, with 10 bases in the middle. Looked up from germline, CDR1 is SGHRS and CDR2 is YFSETQ. The CDR3 totals 16 residues.

The chain carries TRBV7-9 and TRBJ2-7; no clear D gene. The CDR3 loop spans 13 amino acids. Germline CDR1 SEHNR, CDR2 FQNEAQ (reference sequence). V lost 5 bases and J 4 bases, leaving 12 bases between the germline ends. CDR3 protein: CASSPGSHYEQYF. Written as DNA, the CDR3 is TGTGCCAGCAGCCCCGGGTCACATTACGAGCAGTACTTC.

Many counts were recorded for this clonotype. The chain has TRBV5-4 and TRBJ2-5; TRBD2 matches 8 bases. After removal of 2 bases from V and 1 base from J, the junction contained 1 base not matched to a gene. Per the germline V gene, CDR1 is SGHNT and CDR2 is YYREEE (reference sequence). The CDR3 sequence is 14 residues long. This chain's CDR3 is CASSFTSGQETQYF. The CDR3 coding sequence is TGTGCCAGCAGCTTCACTAGCGGCCAAGAGACCCAGTACTTC.

This clonotype was seen a handful of times. The chain is built from TRBV2 and TRBJ2-7; possibly TRBD1 for D (6 bases). CDR1 and CDR2 from the germline V gene are SNHLY and FYNNEI. Between the trimmed V and J ends, which lost 2 bases and 5 bases, there was a span of 16 bases. This CDR3 has 15 amino acids. CDR3 in amino acids: CASSEKGDTGHEQYF. CDR3 nucleotide sequence: TGTGCCAGCAGTGAAAAGGGGGACACCGGCCACGAGCAGTACTTC.

The chain links TRBV20-1 to TRBJ2-1, with TRBD1 identical over 9 bases. The closer fit of TRBJ2-7 to the DNA end suggests the J call may be wrong. The CDR3 has 19 residues. Germline V gene data show CDR1 as DFQATT and CDR2 as SNEGSKA (reference sequence). The DNA of the CDR3 is TGCAGTGCTAGAGACTCTTCGGGGACAGGGATGGGGATCTACAATGAGCAGTACTTC. Its translation is CSARDSSGTGMGIYNEQYF.

The chain has TRBV9 and TRBJ2-7, with 13 bases fitting TRBD2. The J call may be faulty, since TRBJ2-4 better matches the DNA end. Germline CDR1 reads SGDLS; CDR2 reads YYNGEE. This CDR3 comprises 15 residues. CDR3 in DNA: TGTGCCACCAAACTAGCGGGAGGGTATAAAAACATTCAGTACTTC. Translating it yields CATKLAGGYKNIQYF.

V usage is TRBV14 and J usage is TRBJ2-1; 10 bases map to TRBD1. The CDR3 runs to 17 residues. V lost 0 bases to trimming and J lost 9 bases; unmatched junction nucleotides: 11. CDR1 is SGHDN and CDR2 is FVKESK in the germline V gene. The CDR3 coding sequence is TGTGCCAGCAGCCAAGATCTAGGACAGGGGGTCTTCAGTGAGCAGTTCTTC. It specifies CASSQDLGQGVFSEQFF.

The genes are TRBV29-1 and TRBJ2-3, with 7 nucleotides matching TRBD1. V dropped 5 bases and J dropped 6; count of bases not matched to a gene: 11. Germline V gene data show CDR1 as SQVTM and CDR2 as ANQGSEA. CDR3 length: 14 amino acids. The CDR3 sequence is CSVLRQGDLDTQYF. CDR3 nucleotides: TGCAGCGTTCTAAGACAGGGAGATTTGGATACGCAGTATTTT.

There are many counts of this clonotype. The rearrangement joins TRBV20-1 to TRBJ2-5; D ambiguous. V gave up 5 bases and J gave up 2 bases, with 15 bases separating them. CDR3 length equals 14 residues. Germline values: CDR1 DFQATT, CDR2 SNEGSKA (reference sequence). This CDR3 reads CSADEPGSQETQYF. The CDR3 coding sequence is TGCAGTGCTGATGAACCGGGTTCTCAAGAGACCCAGTACTTC.

This clonotype was observed a handful of times. J is TRBJ2-7 and V is TRBV5-1, with D unclear. Germline V gives CDR1 SGHRS, CDR2 YFSETQ. The CDR3 covers 15 residues. Trimming shortened V by 2 bases and J by 0 bases, and 12 bases separated the two germline ends. The CDR3 region is CASSLGEAVSYEQYF. The CDR3 DNA sequence: TGCGCCAGCAGCTTAGGCGAGGCAGTCTCCTACGAGCAGTACTTC.

The V gene is TRBV13, the J gene TRBJ2-7; 7 bases map to TRBD1. Looked up from germline, CDR1 is PRHDT and CDR2 is FYEKMQ (reference sequence). After removal of 1 base from V and 3 bases from J, the junction contained 6 bases not matched to a gene. This CDR3 spans 15 amino acids. The CDR3 protein is CASSLVWDRDYEQYF. CDR3 nucleotide sequence: TGTGCCAGCAGCTTAGTCTGGGACAGAGACTACGAGCAGTACTTC.

V and J are TRBV10-3 and TRBJ2-5; 8 bases match TRBD1. The CDR3 runs to 16 residues. J lost 3 bases, V lost 3 bases, and 9 bases had no gene match. Germline CDR1 is ENHRY and CDR2 is SYGVKD. CDR3 DNA sequence: TGTGCCATCAGTGAAGGCCGGGACAGGACCGAAGAGACCCAGTACTTC. Translating it yields CAISEGRDRTEETQYF.

The J gene is TRBJ1-2, the V gene TRBV30; D is unclear. V lost 0 bases to trimming and J lost 8 bases, with 7 bases between them. The CDR3 is made up of 11 amino acids. From germline, CDR1 is GTSNPN and CDR2 SVGIG (reference sequence). CDR3 DNA: TGTGCCTGGAGTGTAAAGACGGGCTACACCTTC. It specifies CAWSVKTGYTF.

This clonotype was counted only a few times. The rearrangement links TRBV27 to TRBJ2-5, with TRBD2 as a possible D gene (6 bases). The length of the CDR3 is 16 residues. V was cut by 6 bases and J by 1 base, with 18 bases left in between. Germline CDR1 is MNHEY and CDR2 is SMNVEV (reference sequence). The CDR3 protein is CASRQFGRGIQETQYF. CDR3 DNA: TGTGCCAGCAGACAGTTTGGGCGGGGAATCCAAGAGACCCAGTACTTC.

The chain couples TRBV20-1 to TRBJ2-7; possibly TRBD2 for D (5 bases). Germline CDR1 reads DFQATT; CDR2 reads SNEGSKA (reference sequence). The CDR3 sequence is 12 residues long. The V gene lost 4 bases and the J gene lost 2 bases, with 9 bases spanning the gap. DNA of the CDR3: TGCAGTGCTATCGGGCGGGCCTACGAGCAGTACTTC. It specifies CSAIGRAYEQYF.

This clonotype was picked up a small number of times. J is TRBJ2-3 and V is TRBV15; no clear D. Germline assignment: CDR1 LNHNV and CDR2 YYDKDF (reference sequence). Trimming shortened V by 0 bases and J by 2 bases, and 15 bases separated the two germline ends. The CDR3 has 17 residues. The CDR3 is CATSRDRRPPDTDTQYF. The CDR3 coding sequence is TGTGCCACCAGCAGAGATCGGCGTCCCCCCGACACAGATACGCAGTATTTT.

In regard to this clonotype: This may stem from a read error, because a much larger clone lies one nucleotide away. This chain uses TRBV29-1 with TRBJ2-1; D gene unclear. The CDR3 has 13 amino acids. The germline V and J ends were trimmed by 3 bases and 13 bases, with 19 bases remaining between them. Germline CDR1 reads SQVTM; CDR2 reads ANQGSEA. The CDR3 region is CSVESYAPETQFF. The DNA for the CDR3 is TGCAGCGTTGAGTCTTACGCCCCGGAGACCCAGTTCTTC.

V usage is TRBV5-1 and J usage is TRBJ1-1; 7 positions agree with TRBD1. The ends lost 0 bases at V and 6 bases at J; junction bases unmatched: 8. Germline CDR1 is SGHRS and CDR2 is YFSETQ. The CDR3 runs 15 residues. The DNA of the CDR3 is TGCGCCAGCAGCTTGGCTCAAGGGGGCGACGCTGAAGCTTTCTTT. Its protein is CASSLAQGGDAEAFF.

This chain joins TRBV2 and TRBJ1-5; D is undetermined. The CDR3 consists of 16 residues. The germline CDR1 and CDR2 sequences are SNHLY and FYNNEI. V was cut by 6 bases and J by 5 bases, with 20 bases left in between. The CDR3 region has the DNA TGTGCCAGCAGCCCCGTCCTCCCCTCGTTTTATCAGCCCCAGCATTTT. As protein: CASSPVLPSFYQPQHF. Full variable domain (missing parts from reference TRBV2 and TRBJ1-5): EPEVTQTPSHQVTQMGQEVILRCVPISNHLYFYWYRQILGQKVEFLVSFYNNEISEKSEIFDDQFSVERPDGSNFTLKIRSTKLEDSAMYFCASSPVLPSFYQPQHFGDGTRLSIL.

This clonotype was observed a handful of times. The V gene is TRBV9, the J gene TRBJ1-2; no clear D gene. CDR1 and CDR2 (germline): SGDLS, YYNGEE. V was pared by 2 bases and J by 4 bases, with 15 bases between. This CDR3 spans 15 amino acids. Here the CDR3 DNA reads TGTGCCAGCAGCGTTCAACAGTCCCTGATCTATGGCTACACCTTC. Translated: CASSVQQSLIYGYTF. Full variable domain (missing parts from reference TRBV9 and TRBJ1-2): DSGVTQTPKHLITATGQRVTLRCSPRSGDLSVYWYQQSLDQGLQFLIQYYNGEERAKGNILERFSAQQFPDLHSELNLSSLELGDSALYFCASSVQQSLIYGYTFGSGTRLTVV.

V and J are TRBV12-3 or TRBV12-4 and TRBJ2-4, with 7 bases aligning to TRBD2. Gene TRBJ2-7 matches the end of the DNA better, so the J call may be wrong. This CDR3 region has 16 residues. DNA of the CDR3: TGTGCCAGCAGTTTAGGATCAGCTAGCGGAAAGTACGAGCAGTACTTC. It is translated as CASSLGSASGKYEQYF.

The rearrangement links TRBV13 to TRBJ2-7, with 7 bases lining up with TRBD1. V lost 5 bases to trimming and J lost 3 bases; unmatched junction nucleotides: 7. This CDR3 is 14 amino acids long. In germline, CDR1 is PRHDT, CDR2 FYEKMQ (reference sequence). Written as DNA, the CDR3 is TGTGCCAGCAGCCCGGGACAGCCTAACTACGAGCAGTACTTC. Its translation: CASSPGQPNYEQYF.

The J gene is TRBJ1-1, the V gene TRBV12-3 or TRBV12-4; D is unresolved. Deletions cut 6 bases from V and 4 bases from J, with 15 bases between. The CDR3 is made up of 14 amino acids. Written as DNA, the CDR3 is TGTGCCAGCAGCGTAGCGGGTGGGGTCACTGAAGCTTTCTTT. It translates to CASSVAGGVTEAFF.

This clonotype has more than one count but fewer than ten. The J gene is TRBJ2-3, the V gene TRBV12-3 or TRBV12-4, with 14 bases fitting TRBD2. The CDR3 runs 18 residues. Losses at the gene ends were 4 bases for V and 4 bases for J; bases not matched to a gene: 10. This CDR3 reads CASSSPGLAGDTADTQYF. DNA of the CDR3: TGTGCCAGCAGTTCACCGGGACTAGCGGGAGATACGGCAGATACGCAGTATTTT.

The chain couples TRBV6-2 or TRBV6-3 to TRBJ2-7; D is undetermined. This CDR3 contains 14 residues. The ends were cut back, 5 bases at V and 2 bases at J, with 13 bases in the middle. Germline values: CDR1 MNHEY, CDR2 SVGEGT. CDR3 amino acids: CASSERQVPYEQYF. CDR3 nucleotide sequence: TGTGCCAGCAGTGAAAGACAAGTACCCTACGAGCAGTACTTC.